A selection of T cell receptor beta chains follows, all from one sample in a study of OX40 agonist ivuxolimab in advanced cancers. Assay used: immunoSEQ multiplex PCR; TCRdb lists only in-frame clones, some missing. The sample contains approximately 90,000 clones, about 90% of which appear only once. The material sequenced was CD4+ or CD8+ T cells sorted from blood, taken in a trial of the OX40 agonist ivuxolimab. These receptors all stem from an adult with an advanced solid tumor such as melanoma, head and neck, liver or kidney cancer. CDR3s include the opening cysteine and the closing phenylalanine or tryptophan. Fields, in order: V gene, D gene, J gene, clone size, CDR3 protein, CDR3 DNA. D genes are given only for firm matches. Clone sizes are given selectively: once, few, many, or a class where the clone is expanded.

>TRBV2|TRBD2|TRBJ2-2|.
CAARRGLAGGHTGELFF
TGTGCCGCCCGTCGGGGACTAGCGGGAGGCCACACCGGGGAGCTGTTTTTT
>TRBV18|.|TRBJ1-1|.
CASSPPGNTEAFF
TGTGCCAGCTCACCACCGGGGAACACTGAAGCTTTCTTT
>TRBV5-1|.|TRBJ1-2|.
CASSFTYSNYGYTF
TGCGCCAGCAGCTTCACATATTCTAACTATGGCTACACCTTC
>TRBV11-3|TRBD1|TRBJ1-2|.
CASSFVGGPGGRYGYTF
TGTGCCAGCAGCTTTGTCGGAGGCCCAGGGGGCAGGTATGGCTACACCTTC
>TRBV5-1|.|TRBJ1-5|.
CASSLTEINQPQHF
TGCGCCAGCAGCTTGACGGAGATCAATCAGCCCCAGCATTTT
>TRBV4-1|.|TRBJ2-7|.
CASSPFQLGATSYKQYF
TGCGCCAGCAGCCCATTCCAACTGGGGGCTACGTCTTACAAGCAGTACTTC
>TRBV7-2|.|TRBJ1-4|.
CASRGGENEKLFF
TGTGCCAGCAGAGGGGGGGAAAATGAAAAACTGTTTTTT
>TRBV2|.|TRBJ1-2|.
CASRVANYGYTF
TGTGCCAGCAGGGTAGCTAACTATGGCTACACCTTC
>TRBV4-1|.|TRBJ1-5|.
CASSQDLGGFQPQHF
TGCGCCAGCAGCCAAGACCTGGGGGGATTTCAGCCCCAGCATTTT
>TRBV11-3|.|TRBJ2-7|once
CASRVGQSSRAGEQYF
TGTGCCAGCAGGGTAGGTCAAAGCTCCCGGGCGGGCGAGCAGTACTTC
>TRBV11-1|TRBD2|TRBJ2-7|.
CASSLLRGGEQYF
TGTGCCAGCAGCCTGCTAAGGGGAGGGGAGCAGTACTTC